This TCR beta chain was documented in a study of CD8 T cells in ankylosing spondylitis. This clonotype appeared many times. TCRdb reprocessed the 5' RACE reads with MiXCR, giving one entry per CDR3 protein. The repertoire holds 30,000 or so distinct CDR3 sequences, with 5.3% as singletons. The V end was cut by 2 bases, the J end by 6 bases, with 20 bases between. The CDR3 sequence is 17 residues long. CDR1 is SGDLS and CDR2 is YYNGEE in the germline V gene. This receptor was obtained from a female donor with ankylosing spondylitis or in good health (not recorded which). The chain joins TRBV9 to TRBJ2-2, with D perhaps TRBD2 (7 bases). Sequencing was performed on blood, either unsorted or a sorted T cell fraction (not recorded which). CDR3 in amino acids: CASSVERGGWSPGELFF. The CDR3 region has the DNA TGTGCCAGCAGCGTTGAGAGGGGGGGATGGAGTCCCGGGGAGCTGTTTTTT.